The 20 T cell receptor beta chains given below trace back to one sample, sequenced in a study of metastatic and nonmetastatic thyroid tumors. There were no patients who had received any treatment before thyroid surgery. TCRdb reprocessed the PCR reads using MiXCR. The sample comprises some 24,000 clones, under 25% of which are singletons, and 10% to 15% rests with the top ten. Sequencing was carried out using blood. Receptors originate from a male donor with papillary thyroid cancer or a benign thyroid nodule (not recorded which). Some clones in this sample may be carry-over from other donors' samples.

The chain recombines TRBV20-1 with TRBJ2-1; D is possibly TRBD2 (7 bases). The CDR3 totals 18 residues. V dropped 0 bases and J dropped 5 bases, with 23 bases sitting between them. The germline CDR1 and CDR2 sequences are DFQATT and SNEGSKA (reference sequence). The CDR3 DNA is TGCAGTGCTAGAGATCCCAGGGGTAAGCGGGACGGCAACAATGAGCAGTTCTTC. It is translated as CSARDPRGKRDGNNEQFF.

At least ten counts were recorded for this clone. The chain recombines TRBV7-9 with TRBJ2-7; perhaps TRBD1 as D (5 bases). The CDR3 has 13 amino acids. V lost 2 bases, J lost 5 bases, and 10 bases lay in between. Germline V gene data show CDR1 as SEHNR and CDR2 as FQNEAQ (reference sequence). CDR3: CASSLQGVDEQYF. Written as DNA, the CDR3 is TGTGCCAGCAGCTTACAAGGGGTCGACGAGCAGTACTTC. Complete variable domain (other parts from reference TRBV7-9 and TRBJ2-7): DTGVSQNPRHKITKRGQNVTFRCDPISEHNRLYWYRQTLGQGPEFLTYFQNEAQLEKSRLLSDRFSAERPKGSFSTLEIQRTEQGDSAMYLCASSLQGVDEQYFGPGTRLTVT.

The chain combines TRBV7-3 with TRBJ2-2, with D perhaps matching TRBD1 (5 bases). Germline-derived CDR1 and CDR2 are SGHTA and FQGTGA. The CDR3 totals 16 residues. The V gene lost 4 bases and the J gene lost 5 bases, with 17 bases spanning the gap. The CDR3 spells CASSSQCTGKTGELFF. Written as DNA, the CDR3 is TGTGCCAGCAGCTCCCAGTGTACAGGCAAAACCGGGGAGCTGTTTTTT.

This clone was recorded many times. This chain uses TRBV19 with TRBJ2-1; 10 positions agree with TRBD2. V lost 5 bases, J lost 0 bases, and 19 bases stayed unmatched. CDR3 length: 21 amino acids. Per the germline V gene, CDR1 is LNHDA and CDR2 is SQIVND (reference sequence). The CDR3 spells CASSWGLAGVDFFSSYNEQFF. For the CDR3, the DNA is TGTGCCAGTAGTTGGGGGCTAGCGGGAGTTGATTTCTTTAGCTCCTACAATGAGCAGTTCTTC.

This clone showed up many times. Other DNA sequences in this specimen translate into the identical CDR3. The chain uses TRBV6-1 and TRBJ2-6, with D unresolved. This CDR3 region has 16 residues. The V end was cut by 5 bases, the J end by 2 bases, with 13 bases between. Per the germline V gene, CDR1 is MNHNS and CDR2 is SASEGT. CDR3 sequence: CASSSRALAGANVLTF. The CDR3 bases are TGTGCCAGCAGTTCCCGTGCCTTAGCTGGGGCCAACGTCCTGACTTTC.

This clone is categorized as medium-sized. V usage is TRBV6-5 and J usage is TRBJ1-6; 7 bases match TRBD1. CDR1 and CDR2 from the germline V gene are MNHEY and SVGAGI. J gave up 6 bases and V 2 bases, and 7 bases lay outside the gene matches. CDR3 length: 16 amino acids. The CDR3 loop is CASSYDFEGANSPLHF. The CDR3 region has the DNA TGTGCCAGCAGTTACGACTTTGAGGGGGCTAATTCACCCCTCCACTTT.

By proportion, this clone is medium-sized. This chain's CDR3 is CASSYSSESYEQYF. In DNA form, the CDR3 reads TGTGCCAGCAGTTACTCATCGGAGTCCTACGAGCAGTACTTC. J is TRBJ2-7 and V is TRBV6-6, with D unclear. This CDR3 spans 14 amino acids. Looked up from germline, CDR1 is MNHNY and CDR2 is SVGAGI (reference sequence). V lost 0 bases to trimming and J lost 1 base, with 7 bases between them.

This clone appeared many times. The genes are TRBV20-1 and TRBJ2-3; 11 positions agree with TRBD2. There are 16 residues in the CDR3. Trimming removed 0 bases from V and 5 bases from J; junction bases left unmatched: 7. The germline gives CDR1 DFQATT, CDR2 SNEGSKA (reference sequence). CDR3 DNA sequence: TGCAGTGCTAGAGAGATAATAGCGGGAGGGGAAGATACGCAGTATTTT. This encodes CSAREIIAGGEDTQYF.

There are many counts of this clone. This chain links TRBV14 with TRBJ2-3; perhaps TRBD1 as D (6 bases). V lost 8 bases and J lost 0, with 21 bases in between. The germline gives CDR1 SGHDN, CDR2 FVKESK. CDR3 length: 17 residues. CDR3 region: CASAPGHGKTSTDTQYF. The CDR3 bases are TGTGCCAGCGCGCCGGGACACGGAAAGACTAGCACAGATACGCAGTATTTT.

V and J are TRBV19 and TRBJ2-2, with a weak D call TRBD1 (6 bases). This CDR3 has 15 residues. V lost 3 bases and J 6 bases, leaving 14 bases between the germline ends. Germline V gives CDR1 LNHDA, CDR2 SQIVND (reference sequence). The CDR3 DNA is TGTGCCAGTAGTATTCAGGGGCGCGAATCCGGGGAGCTGTTTTTT. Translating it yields CASSIQGRESGELFF.

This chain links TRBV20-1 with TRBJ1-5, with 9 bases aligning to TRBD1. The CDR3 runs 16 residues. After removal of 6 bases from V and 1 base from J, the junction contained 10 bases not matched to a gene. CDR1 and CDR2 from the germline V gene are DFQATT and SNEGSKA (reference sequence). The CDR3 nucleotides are TGCAGTGCCCCTACAGGGGGCGATGGGAGCAATCAGCCCCAGCATTTT. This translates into CSAPTGGDGSNQPQHF.

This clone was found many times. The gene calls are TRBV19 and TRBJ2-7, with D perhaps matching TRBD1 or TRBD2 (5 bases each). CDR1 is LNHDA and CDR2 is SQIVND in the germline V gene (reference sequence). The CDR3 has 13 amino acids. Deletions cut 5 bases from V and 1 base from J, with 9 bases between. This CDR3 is CASSLGDSYEQYF. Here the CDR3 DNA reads TGTGCCAGTAGTCTGGGGGATTCCTACGAGCAGTACTTC.

CDR3 protein: CSARRVGSNEQYF. The CDR3 nucleotides read TGCAGTGCTAGACGCGTCGGTTCTAACGAGCAGTACTTC. This chain links TRBV20-1 with TRBJ2-7; no definite D call. V lost 2 bases, J lost 5 bases, and 13 bases lay in between. Germline lookup yields CDR1 DFQATT and CDR2 SNEGSKA (reference sequence). This CDR3 region has 13 residues.

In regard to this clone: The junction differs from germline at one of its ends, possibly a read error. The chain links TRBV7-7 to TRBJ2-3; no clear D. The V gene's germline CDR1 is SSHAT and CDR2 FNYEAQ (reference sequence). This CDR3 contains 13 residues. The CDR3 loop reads CASSLSLSDTQYF. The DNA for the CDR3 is TGTGCTAGCAGCCTTAGCTTGTCAGATACGCAGTATTTT.

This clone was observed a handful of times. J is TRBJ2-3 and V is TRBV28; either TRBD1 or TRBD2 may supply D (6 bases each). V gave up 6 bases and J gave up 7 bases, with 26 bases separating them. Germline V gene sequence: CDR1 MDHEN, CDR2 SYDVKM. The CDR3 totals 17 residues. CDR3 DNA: TGTGCCAGCAGCCCCCGCTGTCCCAGGGGAGGTGCATATACGCAGTATTTT. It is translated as CASSPRCPRGGAYTQYF.

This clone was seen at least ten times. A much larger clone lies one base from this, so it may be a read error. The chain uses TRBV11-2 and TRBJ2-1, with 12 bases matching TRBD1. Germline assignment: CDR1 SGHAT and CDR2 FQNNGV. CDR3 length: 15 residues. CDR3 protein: CASSYGTGGYNEQFF. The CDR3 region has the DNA TGTGCCAGCAGCTACGGGACAGGGGGCTACAACGAGCAGTTCTTC.

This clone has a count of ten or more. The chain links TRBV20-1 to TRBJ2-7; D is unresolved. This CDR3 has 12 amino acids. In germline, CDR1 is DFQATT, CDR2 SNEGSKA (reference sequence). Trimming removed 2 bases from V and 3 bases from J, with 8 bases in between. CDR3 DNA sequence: TGCAGTGCTAGACTCCCCGACTACGAGCAGTACTTC. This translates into CSARLPDYEQYF.

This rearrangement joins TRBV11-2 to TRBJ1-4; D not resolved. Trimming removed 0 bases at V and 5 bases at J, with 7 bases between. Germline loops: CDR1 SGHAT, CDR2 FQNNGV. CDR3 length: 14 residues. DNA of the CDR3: TGTGCCAGCAGCTTAGAGTGGGTAAATGAAAAACTGTTTTTT. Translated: CASSLEWVNEKLFF.

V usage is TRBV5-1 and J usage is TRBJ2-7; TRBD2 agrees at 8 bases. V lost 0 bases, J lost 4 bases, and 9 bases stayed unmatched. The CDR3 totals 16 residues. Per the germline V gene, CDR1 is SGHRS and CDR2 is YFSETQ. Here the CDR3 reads CASSLAPGLGVYEQYF. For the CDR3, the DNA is TGCGCCAGCAGCTTGGCTCCGGGACTAGGGGTGTACGAGCAGTACTTC.

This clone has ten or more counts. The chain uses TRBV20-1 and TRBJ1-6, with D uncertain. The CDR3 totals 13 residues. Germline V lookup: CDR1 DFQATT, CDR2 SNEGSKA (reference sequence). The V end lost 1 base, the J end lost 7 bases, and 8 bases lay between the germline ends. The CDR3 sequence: CSARVTGNSPLHF. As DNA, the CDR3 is TGCAGTGCTAGAGTTACGGGGAATTCACCCCTCCACTTT.